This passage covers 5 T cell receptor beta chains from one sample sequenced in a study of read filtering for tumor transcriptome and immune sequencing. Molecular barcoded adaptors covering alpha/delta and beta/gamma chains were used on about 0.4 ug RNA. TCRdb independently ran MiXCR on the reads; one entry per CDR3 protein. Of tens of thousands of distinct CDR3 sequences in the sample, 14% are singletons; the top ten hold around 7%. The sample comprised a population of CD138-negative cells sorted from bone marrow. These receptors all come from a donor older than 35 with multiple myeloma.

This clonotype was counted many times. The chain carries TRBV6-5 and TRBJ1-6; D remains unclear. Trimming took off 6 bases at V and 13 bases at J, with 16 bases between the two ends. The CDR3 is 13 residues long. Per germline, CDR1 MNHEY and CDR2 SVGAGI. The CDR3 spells CASRNREPLPLHF. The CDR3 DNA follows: TGTGCCAGCAGAAACCGGGAGCCGCTGCCCCTCCACTTT.

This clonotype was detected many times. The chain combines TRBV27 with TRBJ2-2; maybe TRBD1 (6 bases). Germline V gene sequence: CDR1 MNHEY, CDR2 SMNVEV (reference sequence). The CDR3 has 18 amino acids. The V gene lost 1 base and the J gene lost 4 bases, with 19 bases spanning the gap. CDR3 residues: CASSLWAGEDRSTGELFF. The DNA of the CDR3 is TGTGCCAGCAGTTTATGGGCGGGTGAGGACAGATCCACCGGGGAGCTGTTTTTT.

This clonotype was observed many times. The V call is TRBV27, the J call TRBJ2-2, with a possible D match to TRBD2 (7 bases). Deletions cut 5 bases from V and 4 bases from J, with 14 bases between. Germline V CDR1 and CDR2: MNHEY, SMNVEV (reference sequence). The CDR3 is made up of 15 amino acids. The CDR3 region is CASSPRGGTTGELFF. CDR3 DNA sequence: TGTGCCAGCAGTCCGAGGGGGGGGACCACCGGGGAGCTGTTTTTT.

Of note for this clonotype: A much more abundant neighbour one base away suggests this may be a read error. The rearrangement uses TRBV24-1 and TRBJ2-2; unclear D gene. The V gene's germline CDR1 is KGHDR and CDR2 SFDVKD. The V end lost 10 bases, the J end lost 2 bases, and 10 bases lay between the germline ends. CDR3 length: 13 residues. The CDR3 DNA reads TGTGCCACGACGGTCAGAAACACCGGGGAGCTGTTTTTT. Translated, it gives CATTVRNTGELFF.

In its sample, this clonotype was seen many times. CDR3: CASSPVGSREKLFF. The CDR3 nucleotides are TGTGCCAGCAGCCCGGTTGGGTCCAGGGAAAAACTGTTTTTT. The gene calls are TRBV7-9 and TRBJ1-4; D remains ambiguous. The germline CDR1 and CDR2 sequences are SEHNR and FQNEAQ (reference sequence). The V end lost 5 bases, the J end lost 8 bases, and 15 bases lay between the germline ends. The CDR3 spans 14 residues.